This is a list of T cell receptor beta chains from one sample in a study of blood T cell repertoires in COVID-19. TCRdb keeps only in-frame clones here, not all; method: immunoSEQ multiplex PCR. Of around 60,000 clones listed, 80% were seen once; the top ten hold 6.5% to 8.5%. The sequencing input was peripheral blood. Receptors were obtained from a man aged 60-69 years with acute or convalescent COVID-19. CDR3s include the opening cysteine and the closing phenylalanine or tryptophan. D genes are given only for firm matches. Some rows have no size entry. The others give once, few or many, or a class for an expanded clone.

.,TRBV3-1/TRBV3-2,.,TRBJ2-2,TGTGCCAGCAGCCACAGCGTCACCGGGGAGCTGTTTTTT,CASSHSVTGELFF
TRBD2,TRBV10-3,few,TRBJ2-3,TGTGCCATCAGTGTGGGACTAGGCGGGCCAGATACGCAGTATTTT,CAISVGLGGPDTQYF
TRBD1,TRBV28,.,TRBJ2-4,TGTGCCAGCAGTCAACTGACAGGGGGCGTGAACATTCAGTACTTC,CASSQLTGGVNIQYF
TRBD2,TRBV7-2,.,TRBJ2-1,TGTGCCAGCAGCTTACTGCGGGGGGCCGTAGGGAATGAGCAGTTCTTC,CASSLLRGAVGNEQFF
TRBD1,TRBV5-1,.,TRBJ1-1,TGCGCCAGCAGCTTCCGGGACAGGGATTATACTGAAGCTTTCTTT,CASSFRDRDYTEAFF
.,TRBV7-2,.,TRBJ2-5,TGTGCCAGCAGCTTAGGGGGGACTTACCAAGAGACCCAGTACTTC,CASSLGGTYQETQYF
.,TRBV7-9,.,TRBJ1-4,TGTGCCAGCAGCTGGAAAACCGGGACACCGCAGGGAAAACTGTTTTTT,CASSWKTGTPQGKLFF
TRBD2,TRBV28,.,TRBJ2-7,TGTGCCAGCAGTCCTGGGACTAGCGGGCGCTACGAGCAGTACTTC,CASSPGTSGRYEQYF
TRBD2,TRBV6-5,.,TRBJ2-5,TGTGCCAGCACCTGGACTAGCGGGGCTCCCCAGTACTTC,CASTWTSGAPQYF
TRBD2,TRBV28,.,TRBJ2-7,TGTGCCAGCAGCCCCTCGGGTAGCGGGGGTTTACGGGAGCAGTACTTC,CASSPSGSGGLREQYF
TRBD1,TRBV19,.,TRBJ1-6,TGTGCCAGTAGTAGGGACAGCAACAATTCACCCCTCCACTTT,CASSRDSNNSPLHF
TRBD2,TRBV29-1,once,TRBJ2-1,TGCAGCGCACGAGCGGGGAGCTCCTACAATGAGCAGTTCTTC,CSARAGSSYNEQFF
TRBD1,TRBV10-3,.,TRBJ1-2,TGTGCCATCAGCACAGGGGCCCCTAACTATGGCTACACCTTC,CAISTGAPNYGYTF
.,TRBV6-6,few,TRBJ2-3,TGTGCCAGCAGTTACGGGGCAGAGATGGATACGCAGTATTTT,CASSYGAEMDTQYF
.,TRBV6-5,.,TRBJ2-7,TGTGCCAGCAGGCAGGCAGGTTCCTACGAGCAGTACTTC,CASRQAGSYEQYF
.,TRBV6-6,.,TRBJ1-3,TGTGCCAGCAGTTACGACTCCTCCTCTGGAAACACCATATATTTT,CASSYDSSSGNTIYF
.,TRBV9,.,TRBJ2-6,TGTGCCAGCAGCGTACGCCCGGGTGGGGCCAACGTCCTGACTTTC,CASSVRPGGANVLTF
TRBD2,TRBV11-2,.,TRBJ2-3,TGTGCCAGCAGCTTGTCGGGGGGTAGCACAGATACGCAGTATTTT,CASSLSGGSTDTQYF
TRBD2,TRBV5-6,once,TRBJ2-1,TGTGCCAGCAGCTTCGGCGGACTAGCGACCTACAATGAGCAGTTCTTC,CASSFGGLATYNEQFF
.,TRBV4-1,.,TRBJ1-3,TGCGCCAGCAGCCAAGAATTGTACTTCTCTGGAAACACCATATATTTT,CASSQELYFSGNTIYF
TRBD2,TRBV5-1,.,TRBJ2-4,TGCGCCAGCAGCTTGGGTACTAGCGGGGGCCAAAACATTCAGTACTTC,CASSLGTSGGQNIQYF
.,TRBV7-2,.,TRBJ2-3,TGTGCCAGCAGGTGGGACATCAGCACAGATACGCAGTATTTT,CASRWDISTDTQYF
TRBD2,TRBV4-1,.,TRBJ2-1,TGCGCCAGCAGCCAATACCTAGCGGGGGGGCCGGGGGATGAGCAGTTCTTC,CASSQYLAGGPGDEQFF
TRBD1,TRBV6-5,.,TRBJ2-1,TGTGCCAGCAAATTAGACAGGGGCCTAGGGGATGAGCAGTTCTTC,CASKLDRGLGDEQFF
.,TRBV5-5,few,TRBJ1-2,TGTGCCAGCAGCACGGTAACAGGGATGAGTGGCTACACCTTC,CASSTVTGMSGYTF
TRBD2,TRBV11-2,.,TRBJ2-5,TGTGCCAGCAGCCCCCTTCGGCTAGCGGGGAGGTTGATAGAGACCCAGTACTTC,CASSPLRLAGRLIETQYF
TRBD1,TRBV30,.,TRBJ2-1,TGTGCCTGGAGTAGAAAGGGACAGGGGACGGGTGAGCAGTTCTTC,CAWSRKGQGTGEQFF
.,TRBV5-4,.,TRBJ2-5,TGTGCCAGCAGCTTACAGGGTAGTCAAGAGACCCAGTACTTC,CASSLQGSQETQYF
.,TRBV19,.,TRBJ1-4,TGTGCCAGTATCAATGGGCCCGCAACTAATGAAAAACTGTTTTTT,CASINGPATNEKLFF
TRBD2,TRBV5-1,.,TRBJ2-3,TGCGCCAGCAGCTTCACTAGCGGGGGGGCTGGTAGCACAGATACGCAGTATTTT,CASSFTSGGAGSTDTQYF
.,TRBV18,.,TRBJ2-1,TGTGCCAGCTCACCAGACACAGACAATGAGCAGTTCTTC,CASSPDTDNEQFF
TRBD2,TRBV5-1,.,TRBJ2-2,TGCGCCAGCAGCCCCCGACTAGCGGGGGGGCTGAACACCGGGGAGCTGTTTTTT,CASSPRLAGGLNTGELFF
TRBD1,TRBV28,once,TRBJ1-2,TGTGCCAGCAGATCAGACAGGGGCCTCTATGGCTACACCTTC,CASRSDRGLYGYTF
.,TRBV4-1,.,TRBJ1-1,TGCGCCAGCAGCCAAGTTTTCCGGGGGAAAGGTAACACTGAAGCTTTCTTT,CASSQVFRGKGNTEAFF
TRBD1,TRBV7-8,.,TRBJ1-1,TGTGCCAGCAGCCTTGACAGGGGTTGGGGTGAAGCTTTCTTT,CASSLDRGWGEAFF
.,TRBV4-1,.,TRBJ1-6,TGCGCCAGCAGCCAAGAGGTGGGAGGAGGGGAAGGTTCACCCCTCCACTTT,CASSQEVGGGEGSPLHF
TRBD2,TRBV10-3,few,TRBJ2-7,TGTGCCATCAGTGAGGCGGGGGGCAGGGACTCCTACGAGCAGTACTTC,CAISEAGGRDSYEQYF
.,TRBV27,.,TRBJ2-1,TGTGCCAGCAGTTTATTTGGAGGTCAGTTAGAGTTCAATGAGCAGTTCTTC,CASSLFGGQLEFNEQFF
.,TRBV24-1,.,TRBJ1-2,TGTGCCACCAGCGCGTCACGGGACTATGGCTACACCTTC,CATSASRDYGYTF
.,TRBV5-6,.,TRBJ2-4,TGTGCCAGCAGCCTGACATTCTCGCTAGCCAAAAACATTCAGTACTTC,CASSLTFSLAKNIQYF
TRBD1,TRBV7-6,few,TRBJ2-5,TGTGCCAGCAGCCCCGAGGGGGCCGCCGCCCAGTACTTC,CASSPEGAAAQYF
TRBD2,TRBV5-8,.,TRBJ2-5,TGTGCCAGCAGCTTTACTAGCGGGGTAGAGACCCAGTACTTC,CASSFTSGVETQYF
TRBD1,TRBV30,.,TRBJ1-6,TGTGCCTGGAGTACCGCAGGGGGTAATAATTCACCCCTCCACTTT,CAWSTAGGNNSPLHF
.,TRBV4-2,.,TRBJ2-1,TGTGCCAGTAGCCGCATATCCGGGACAAAAGCCTACAATGAGCAGTTCTTC,CASSRISGTKAYNEQFF
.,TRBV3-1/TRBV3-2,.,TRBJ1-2,TGTGCCAGCAGCCAAGATTCTTGGGGAGGCGGCTACACCTTC,CASSQDSWGGGYTF
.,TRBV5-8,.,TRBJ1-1,TGTGCCAGCAGCTTAAGTGGGGCCCTGAGCACTGAAGCTTTCTTT,CASSLSGALSTEAFF
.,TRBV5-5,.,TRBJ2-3,TGTGCCAGCAGCATCGGGACTTACACAGATACGCAGTATTTT,CASSIGTYTDTQYF
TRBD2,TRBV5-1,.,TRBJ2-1,TGCGCCAGCAGCTTATCCCTAGCGGGGGGATCCTCACTTAATGAGCAGTTCTTC,CASSLSLAGGSSLNEQFF
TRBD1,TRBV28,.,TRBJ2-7,TGTGCCAGCAGTTTCCTAACCGGGACAGGGGCCTACGAGCAGTACTTC,CASSFLTGTGAYEQYF